The 10 T cell receptor beta chains given below trace back to one sample, sequenced in a study of blood T cell repertoires in COVID-19. Generated by immunoSEQ multiplex PCR, the TCRdb table keeps only in-frame clones and is missing some. Among approximately 200,000 clones listed, about 88% were seen once. Sequenced material: peripheral blood. Receptors were obtained from a woman aged 25-40 years with active or convalescent COVID-19.

This clone occurred once. This sequence joins TRBV2 and TRBJ2-1; 8 positions agree with TRBD2. This CDR3 comprises 15 residues. Trimming cost V 4 bases and J 0 bases; bases outside gene matches: 2. The germline gives CDR1 SNHLY, CDR2 FYNNEI. The CDR3 protein is CASSGGTSSYNEQFF. The CDR3 DNA reads as TGTGCCAGCAGTGGAGGGACTAGCTCCTACAATGAGCAGTTCTTC.

The genes are TRBV2 and TRBJ2-5; 7 nucleotides align to TRBD2. Germline CDR1 is SNHLY and CDR2 is FYNNEI. The CDR3 is 15 amino acids. V lost 3 bases to trimming and J lost 5 bases; unmatched junction nucleotides: 9. In DNA form, the CDR3 reads TGTGCCAGCAGTGAGGAGCGGGGCCTGTCGGAGACCCAGTACTTC. Translating it yields CASSEERGLSETQYF.

V is TRBV28 and J is TRBJ2-2; D unresolved. This CDR3 comprises 16 residues. Germline CDR1 MDHEN, CDR2 SYDVKM. The V end was cut by 5 bases, the J end by 1 base, with 14 bases between. CDR3 nucleotide sequence: TGTGCCAGCAGTCCGGGTTCTAGAATGAACACCGGGGAGCTGTTTTTT. Amino acids: CASSPGSRMNTGELFF.

The V call is TRBV3-1 (or the pseudogene TRBV3-2), the J call TRBJ1-5, with D perhaps matching TRBD1 (5 bases). This CDR3 has 14 residues. The V and J ends lost 1 base and 6 bases respectively, with 10 bases between them. Looked up from germline, CDR1 is LGHDT and CDR2 is YNNKEL (reference sequence). The CDR3 here is CASSQVQGGQPQHF. CDR3 coding DNA: TGTGCCAGCAGCCAAGTTCAGGGCGGTCAGCCCCAGCATTTT.

The chain is built from TRBV4-1 and TRBJ2-4; D is perhaps TRBD2 (5 bases). The CDR3 runs to 17 residues. Germline CDR1 is MGHRA and CDR2 is YSYEKL. The ends were cut back, 4 bases at V and 0 bases at J, with 16 bases in the middle. CDR3 DNA: TGCGCCAGCAGCCCCCGGGGAATAGTGCTAGCCAAAAACATTCAGTACTTC. Protein sequence: CASSPRGIVLAKNIQYF.

Comments on this clone: Its ends do not fully match the called genes, so a read error is possible. The chain combines TRBV7-7 with TRBJ2-2, with 11 bases lining up with TRBD2. This CDR3 spans 16 amino acids. In germline, CDR1 is SSHAT, CDR2 FNYEAQ (reference sequence). The CDR3 loop is CASSLAGGTNTGELFF. The CDR3 DNA reads as TGTGCTAGCAGCTTAGCGGGGGGGACGAACACCGGGGAGCTGTTTTTT.

The CDR3 DNA follows: TGTGCCTGGGGGAGGGAAGGCAATTCACCCCTCCACTTT. Translating it yields CAWGREGNSPLHF. The chain joins TRBV30 to TRBJ1-6; D not certain. This CDR3 has 13 residues. The germline V and J ends were trimmed by 5 bases and 7 bases, with 12 bases remaining between them. In germline, CDR1 is GTSNPN, CDR2 SVGIG (reference sequence).

This chain connects TRBV5-1 to TRBJ2-3; 9 bases are a match to TRBD1. Looked up from germline, CDR1 is SGHRS and CDR2 is YFSETQ. The J segment lost 3 bases and the V segment lost 3 bases, leaving 5 bases of the junction unmatched. The CDR3 consists of 15 residues. CDR3 DNA sequence: TGCGCCAGCAGCTGGACAGGGGAGGAGACAGATACGCAGTATTTT. The encoded protein is CASSWTGEETDTQYF. Full variable domain (missing parts from reference TRBV5-1 and TRBJ2-3): KAGVTQTPRYLIKTRGQQVTLSCSPISGHRSVSWYQQTPGQGLQFLFEYFSETQRNKGNFPGRFSGRQFSNSRSEMNVSTLELGDSALYLCASSWTGEETDTQYFGPGTRLTVL.

This chain uses TRBV5-1 with TRBJ2-1; 7 nucleotides agree with TRBD2. Germline V CDR1 and CDR2: SGHRS, YFSETQ. Trimming took 4 bases from V and 9 from J; bases not matched to a gene: 13. The CDR3 runs to 15 residues. The chain's CDR3 is CASSVTLTAGVEQFF. The CDR3 DNA sequence: TGCGCCAGCAGCGTAACGTTGACGGCGGGAGTTGAGCAGTTCTTC. Using reference TRBV5-1 and TRBJ2-1 for the parts outside the CDR3, the full variable domain is KAGVTQTPRYLIKTRGQQVTLSCSPISGHRSVSWYQQTPGQGLQFLFEYFSETQRNKGNFPGRFSGRQFSNSRSEMNVSTLELGDSALYLCASSVTLTAGVEQFFGPGTRLTVL.

The V call is TRBV6-4, the J call TRBJ2-3, with 7 bases that match TRBD2. The germline gives CDR1 MRHNA, CDR2 SNTAGT. V shed 4 bases and J 5 bases; nucleotides not matched to a gene: 6. CDR3 length: 14 residues. The CDR3 spells CASSAAGLGDTQYF. DNA for the CDR3: TGTGCCAGCAGTGCAGCGGGACTGGGAGATACGCAGTATTTT.